This T cell receptor beta chain was identified during a study of blood T cell repertoires in COVID-19. Study information: Material from acute and convalescent COVID-19 was sourced from the United States, Italy and Spain. The analysed material was cDNA or gDNA that came from T cells, B-cell-depleted T cells, or PBMCs.

CDR1 and CDR2 from the germline V gene are LGHNT and FRNRAP. CDR3 length equals 17 residues. The V and J ends lost 1 base and 5 bases respectively, with 20 bases between them. As originally analysed: Reference gene primers were amplified, and this amplification served to estimate nucleated cell counts. TCRdb keeps only in-frame clones here, not all; method: immunoSEQ multiplex PCR. Clone size and the V and J calls come from that table; the DNA yielded D and trimming. The repertoire includes a few hundred thousand clones, about 89% of them detected once, and about 7.8% sits in the top ten. The chain combines TRBV12-5 with TRBJ1-1, with D possibly TRBD1 on 6 matching bases. The sample consisted of peripheral blood. The TCR originated in a woman in her fifties or sixties who had recovered from COVID-19. The CDR3 DNA reads as TGTGCTAGTGGTTTGGGACTCATCCCAGGGGTTATGACTGAAGCTTTCTTT. Translation gives CASGLGLIPGVMTEAFF.